This T cell receptor beta chain was found in a study of T cell repertoires in cytomegalovirus infection. About the research overall: Matching HLA type, along with CMV infection, was indicated by public TCR beta signatures. Study outcomes and limitations: CMV carriers having the relevant HLA were flagged by cumulative public TCR beta family frequency. CMV-specific TCR beta clonotypes restricted by HLA-C were the ones dominating the ex vivo response.

TCRdb re-called the reads with MiXCR, one entry per CDR3 protein. Of approximately 250,000 distinct CDR3 sequences in the sample, about 7% were seen once. This clonotype was found many times. Its antigen is as yet unknown. This CDR3 has 17 residues. J lost 5 bases, V lost 8 bases, and 14 bases had no gene match. Germline V gene lookup returns CDR1 MNHEY and CDR2 SMNVEV (reference sequence). The rearrangement joins TRBV27 to TRBJ2-3; 12 nucleotides match TRBD2. The sequenced material came from PBMCs. This TCR derives from a human donor in good health (CMV status not recorded). Some clones in this sample may be carry-over from other donors' samples. The CDR3 protein is CASSSPWTSGAGDTQYF. In DNA form, the CDR3 reads TGTGCCAGCTCCTCTCCATGGACTAGCGGGGCGGGAGATACGCAGTATTTT.